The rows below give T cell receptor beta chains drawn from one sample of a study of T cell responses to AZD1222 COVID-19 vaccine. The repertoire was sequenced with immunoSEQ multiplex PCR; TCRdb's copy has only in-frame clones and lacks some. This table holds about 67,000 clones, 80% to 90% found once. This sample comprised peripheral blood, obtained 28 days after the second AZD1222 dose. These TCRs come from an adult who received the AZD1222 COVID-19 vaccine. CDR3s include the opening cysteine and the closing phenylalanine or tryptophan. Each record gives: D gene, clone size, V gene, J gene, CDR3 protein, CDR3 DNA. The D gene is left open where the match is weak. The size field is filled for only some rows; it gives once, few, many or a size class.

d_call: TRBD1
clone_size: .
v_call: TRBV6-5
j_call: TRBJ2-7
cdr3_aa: CASSRTGNEQYF
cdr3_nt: TGTGCCAGCAGCCGGACAGGGAACGAGCAGTACTTC

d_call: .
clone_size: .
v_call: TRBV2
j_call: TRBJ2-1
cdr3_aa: CATWRIRRRASDDNEQFF
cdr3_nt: TGTGCCACCTGGAGGATTAGGAGGCGGGCCTCCGATGACAATGAGCAGTTCTTC

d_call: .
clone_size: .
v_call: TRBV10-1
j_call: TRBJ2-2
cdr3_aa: CASSVLGGAWNTGELFF
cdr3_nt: TGCGCCAGCAGTGTATTAGGGGGGGCATGGAACACCGGGGAGCTGTTTTTT

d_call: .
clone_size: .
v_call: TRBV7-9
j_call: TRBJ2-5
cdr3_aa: CASSVQGPQYF
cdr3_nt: TGTGCCAGCAGCGTACAGGGCCCCCAGTACTTC

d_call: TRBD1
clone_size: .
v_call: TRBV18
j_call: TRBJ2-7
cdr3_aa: CASSPGQLYEQYF
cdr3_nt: TGTGCCAGCTCACCGGGACAGCTCTACGAGCAGTACTTC

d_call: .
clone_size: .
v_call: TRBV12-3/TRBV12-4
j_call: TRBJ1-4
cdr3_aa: CASSFRGSEKLFF
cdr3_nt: TGTGCCAGCAGTTTCCGTGGAAGTGAAAAACTGTTTTTT

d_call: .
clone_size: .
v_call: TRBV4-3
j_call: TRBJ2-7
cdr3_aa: CASSEDRVGFYEQYF
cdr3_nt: TGCGCCAGCAGCGAGGACCGTGTTGGCTTCTACGAGCAGTACTTC

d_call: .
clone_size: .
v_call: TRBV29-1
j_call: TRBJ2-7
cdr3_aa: CSVEGGFTGSTNEQYF
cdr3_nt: TGCAGCGTTGAAGGAGGGTTCACAGGGTCAACCAACGAGCAGTACTTC

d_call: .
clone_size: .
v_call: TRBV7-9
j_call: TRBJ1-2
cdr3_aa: CASSPTGISGYTF
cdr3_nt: TGTGCCAGCAGCCCCACAGGGATTAGTGGCTACACCTTC

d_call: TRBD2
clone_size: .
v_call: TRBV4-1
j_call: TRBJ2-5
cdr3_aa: CASSQLPIAGEPGKTQYF
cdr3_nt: TGCGCCAGCAGCCAGCTACCAATAGCGGGGGAGCCCGGGAAGACCCAGTACTTC

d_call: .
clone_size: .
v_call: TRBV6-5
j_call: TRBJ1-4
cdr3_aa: CASSYSGQEKLFF
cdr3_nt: TGTGCCAGCAGTTACTCGGGGCAAGAAAAACTGTTTTTT

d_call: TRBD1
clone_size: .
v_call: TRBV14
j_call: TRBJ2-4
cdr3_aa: CASSPGTGSNIQYF
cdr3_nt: TGTGCCAGCAGCCCCGGGACAGGGTCAAACATTCAGTACTTC

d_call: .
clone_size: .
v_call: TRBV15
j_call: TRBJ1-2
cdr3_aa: CATSEGVDYGYTF
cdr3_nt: TGTGCCACCTCGGAGGGAGTTGACTATGGCTACACCTTC

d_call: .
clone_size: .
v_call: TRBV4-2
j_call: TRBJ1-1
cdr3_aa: CASSQESFGRAFF
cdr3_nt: TGTGCCAGCAGCCAAGAATCGTTCGGCAGAGCTTTCTTT

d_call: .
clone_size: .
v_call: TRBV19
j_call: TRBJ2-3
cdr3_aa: CASSYRRTDTQYF
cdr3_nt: TGTGCCAGTAGTTACAGGCGAACAGATACGCAGTATTTT

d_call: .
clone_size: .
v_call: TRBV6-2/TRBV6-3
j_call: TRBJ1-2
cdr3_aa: CASSWGYGYTF
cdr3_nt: TGTGCCAGCAGTTGGGGCTATGGCTACACCTTC

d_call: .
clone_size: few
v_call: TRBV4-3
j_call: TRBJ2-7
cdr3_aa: CASSQDSRPGVEQYF
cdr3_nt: TGCGCCAGCAGCCAAGATTCCCGCCCCGGAGTCGAGCAGTACTTC

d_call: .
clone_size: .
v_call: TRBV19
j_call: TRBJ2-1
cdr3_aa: CASSIEGPVDNEQFF
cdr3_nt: TGTGCCAGTAGTATAGAAGGGCCAGTTGACAATGAGCAGTTCTTC

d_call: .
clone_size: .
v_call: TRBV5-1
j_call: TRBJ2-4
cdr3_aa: CASSFLGRGPENIQYF
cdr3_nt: TGCGCCAGCAGCTTCTTGGGTCGAGGCCCAGAAAACATTCAGTACTTC

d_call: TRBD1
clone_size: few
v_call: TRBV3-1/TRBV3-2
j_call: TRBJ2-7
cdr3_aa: CASSQDLHRDRATGSSYEQYF
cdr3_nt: TGTGCCAGCAGCCAAGATCTACACCGGGACAGGGCCACCGGAAGCTCCTACGAGCAGTACTTC

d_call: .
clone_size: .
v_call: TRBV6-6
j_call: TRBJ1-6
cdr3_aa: CASSYSGFNSPLHF
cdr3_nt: TGTGCCAGCAGTTACTCTGGGTTTAATTCACCCCTCCACTTT

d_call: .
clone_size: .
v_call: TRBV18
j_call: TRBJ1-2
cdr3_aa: CASSPGHNGYTF
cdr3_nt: TGTGCCAGCTCACCCGGACACAATGGCTACACCTTC

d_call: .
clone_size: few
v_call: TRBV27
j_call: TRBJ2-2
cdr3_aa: CASSLALGWGGGLLMNTGELFF
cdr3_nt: TGTGCCAGCAGTTTAGCTTTGGGGTGGGGCGGGGGCCTACTTATGAACACCGGGGAGCTGTTTTTT

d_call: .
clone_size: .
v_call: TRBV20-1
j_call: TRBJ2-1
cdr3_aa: CSASGGYYNEQFF
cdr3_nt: TGCAGTGCTAGTGGGGGGTACTACAATGAGCAGTTCTTC

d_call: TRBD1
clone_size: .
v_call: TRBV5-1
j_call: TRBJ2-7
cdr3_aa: CASSLDRGTYEQYF
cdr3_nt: TGCGCCAGCAGCTTGGACAGGGGTACCTACGAGCAGTACTTC

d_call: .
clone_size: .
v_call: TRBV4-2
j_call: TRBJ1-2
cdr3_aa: CASSQQAGGYTF
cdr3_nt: TGTGCCAGCAGCCAGCAAGCTGGCGGCTACACCTTC

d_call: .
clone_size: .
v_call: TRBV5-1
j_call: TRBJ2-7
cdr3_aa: CASSYISGGYEQYF
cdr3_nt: TGCGCCAGCAGCTACATCTCCGGGGGCTACGAGCAGTACTTC

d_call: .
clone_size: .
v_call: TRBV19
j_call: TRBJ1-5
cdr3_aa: CASSLGGGQPQHF
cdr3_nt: TGTGCCAGTAGCTTGGGGGGTGGCCAGCCCCAGCATTTT